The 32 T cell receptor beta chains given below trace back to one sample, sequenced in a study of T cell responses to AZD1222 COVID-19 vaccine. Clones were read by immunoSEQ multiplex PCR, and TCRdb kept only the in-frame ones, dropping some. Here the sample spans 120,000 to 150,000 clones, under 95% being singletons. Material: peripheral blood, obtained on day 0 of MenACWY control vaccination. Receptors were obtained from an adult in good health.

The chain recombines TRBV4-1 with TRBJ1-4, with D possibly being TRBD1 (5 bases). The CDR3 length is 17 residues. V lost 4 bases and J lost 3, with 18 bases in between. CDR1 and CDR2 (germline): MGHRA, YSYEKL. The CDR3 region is CASSPRAGGGSNEKLFF. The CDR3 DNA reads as TGCGCCAGCAGCCCCCGGGCCGGCGGGGGATCTAATGAAAAACTGTTTTTT.

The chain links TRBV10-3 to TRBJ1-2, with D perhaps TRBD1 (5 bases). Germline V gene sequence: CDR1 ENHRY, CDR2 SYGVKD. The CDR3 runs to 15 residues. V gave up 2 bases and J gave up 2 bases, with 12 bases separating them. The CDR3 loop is CAISEPGGGNYGYTF. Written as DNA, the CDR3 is TGTGCCATCAGTGAGCCGGGGGGTGGGAACTATGGCTACACCTTC.

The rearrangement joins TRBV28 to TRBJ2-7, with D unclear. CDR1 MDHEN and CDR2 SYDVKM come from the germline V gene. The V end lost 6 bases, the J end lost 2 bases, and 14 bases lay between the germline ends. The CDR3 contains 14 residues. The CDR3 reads CASRGSELPYEQYF. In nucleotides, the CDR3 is TGTGCCAGCAGGGGATCTGAGCTCCCCTACGAGCAGTACTTC.

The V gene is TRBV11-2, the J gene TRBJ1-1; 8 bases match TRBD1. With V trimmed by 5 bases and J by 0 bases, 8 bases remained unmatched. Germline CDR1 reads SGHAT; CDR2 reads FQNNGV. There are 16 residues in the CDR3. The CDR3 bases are TGTGCCAGCAGCCCCGGGACAGGCTACATGAACACTGAAGCTTTCTTT. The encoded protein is CASSPGTGYMNTEAFF. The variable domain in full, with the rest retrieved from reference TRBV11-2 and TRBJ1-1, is EAGVAQSPRYKIIEKRQSVAFWCNPISGHATLYWYQQILGQGPKLLIQFQNNGVVDDSQLPKDRFSAERLKGVDSTLKIQPAKLEDSAVYLCASSPGTGYMNTEAFFGQGTRLTVV.

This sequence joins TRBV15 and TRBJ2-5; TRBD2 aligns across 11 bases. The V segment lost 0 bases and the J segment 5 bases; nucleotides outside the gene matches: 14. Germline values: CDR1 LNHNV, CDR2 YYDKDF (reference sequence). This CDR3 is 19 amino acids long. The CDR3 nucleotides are TGTGCCACCAGCAGAGAGGGGACTAGCGGTTATGGACTGGGGGAGACCCAGTACTTC. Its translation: CATSREGTSGYGLGETQYF.

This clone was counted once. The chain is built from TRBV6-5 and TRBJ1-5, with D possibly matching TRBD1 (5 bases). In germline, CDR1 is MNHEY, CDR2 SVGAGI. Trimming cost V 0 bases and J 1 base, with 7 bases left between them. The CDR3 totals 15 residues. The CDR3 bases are TGTGCCAGCAGTTACTCGGGGGACAGCAATCAGCCCCAGCATTTT. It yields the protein CASSYSGDSNQPQHF.

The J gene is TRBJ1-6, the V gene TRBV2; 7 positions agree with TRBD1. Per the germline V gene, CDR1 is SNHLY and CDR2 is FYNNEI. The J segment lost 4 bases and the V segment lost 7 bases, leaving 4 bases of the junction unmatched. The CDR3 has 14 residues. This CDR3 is CASNRDSYNSPLHF. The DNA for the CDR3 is TGTGCCAGCAATCGGGACAGTTATAATTCACCCCTCCACTTT.

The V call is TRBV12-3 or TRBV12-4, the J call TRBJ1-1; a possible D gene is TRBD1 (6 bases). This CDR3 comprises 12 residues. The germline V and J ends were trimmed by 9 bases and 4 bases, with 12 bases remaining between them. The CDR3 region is CASRAGVTEAFF. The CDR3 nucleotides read TGTGCCAGTAGGGCAGGGGTCACTGAAGCTTTCTTT.

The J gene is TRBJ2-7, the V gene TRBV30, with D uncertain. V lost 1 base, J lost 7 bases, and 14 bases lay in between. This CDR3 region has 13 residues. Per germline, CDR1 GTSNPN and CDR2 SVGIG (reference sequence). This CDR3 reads CAWSGGRPSEQYF. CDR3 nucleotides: TGTGCCTGGAGTGGTGGACGCCCCAGTGAGCAGTACTTC.

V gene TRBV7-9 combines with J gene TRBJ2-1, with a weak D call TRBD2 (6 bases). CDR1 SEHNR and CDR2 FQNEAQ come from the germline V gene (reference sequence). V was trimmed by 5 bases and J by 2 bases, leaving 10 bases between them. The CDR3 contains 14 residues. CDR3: CASSTGGAYNEQFF. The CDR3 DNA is TGTGCCAGCAGCACCGGGGGTGCCTACAATGAGCAGTTCTTC.

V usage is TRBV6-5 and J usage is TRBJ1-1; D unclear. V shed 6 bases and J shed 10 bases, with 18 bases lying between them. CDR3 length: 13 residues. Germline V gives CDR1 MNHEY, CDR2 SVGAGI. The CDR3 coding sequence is TGTGCCAGCAGGGGCCAGGATTCGAAAGTAGCTTTCTTT. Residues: CASRGQDSKVAFF.

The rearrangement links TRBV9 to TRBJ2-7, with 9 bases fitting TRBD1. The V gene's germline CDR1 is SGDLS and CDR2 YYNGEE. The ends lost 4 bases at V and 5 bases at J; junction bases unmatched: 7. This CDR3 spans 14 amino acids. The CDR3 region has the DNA TGTGCCAGCAGCCCCGGACAGGGGTGGCACGAGCAGTACTTC. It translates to CASSPGQGWHEQYF.

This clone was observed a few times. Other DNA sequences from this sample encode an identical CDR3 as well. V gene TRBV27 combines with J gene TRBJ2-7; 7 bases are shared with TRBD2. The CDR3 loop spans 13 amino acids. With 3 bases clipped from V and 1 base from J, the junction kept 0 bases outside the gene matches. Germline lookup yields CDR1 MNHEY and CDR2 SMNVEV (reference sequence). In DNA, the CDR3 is TGTGCCAGCAGTTTGGGGGGGTCCTACGAGCAGTACTTC. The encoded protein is CASSLGGSYEQYF.

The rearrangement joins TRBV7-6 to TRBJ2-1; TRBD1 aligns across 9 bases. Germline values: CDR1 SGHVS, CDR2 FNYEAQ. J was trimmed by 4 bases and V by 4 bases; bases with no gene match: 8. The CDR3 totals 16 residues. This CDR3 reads CASSSAGTGFYNEQFF. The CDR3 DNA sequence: TGTGCCAGCAGCTCGGCCGGGACAGGGTTTTACAATGAGCAGTTCTTC.

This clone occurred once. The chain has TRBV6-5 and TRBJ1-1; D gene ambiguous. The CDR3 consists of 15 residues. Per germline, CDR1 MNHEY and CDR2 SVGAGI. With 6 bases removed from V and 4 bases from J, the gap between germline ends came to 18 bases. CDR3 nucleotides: TGTGCCAGCAGCTGGTCGGGCCCTTGGGTCACTGAAGCTTTCTTT. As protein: CASSWSGPWVTEAFF.

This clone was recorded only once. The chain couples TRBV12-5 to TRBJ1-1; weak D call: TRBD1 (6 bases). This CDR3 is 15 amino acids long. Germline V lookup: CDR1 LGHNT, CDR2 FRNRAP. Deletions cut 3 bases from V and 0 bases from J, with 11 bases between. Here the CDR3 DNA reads TGTGCTAGTGGTTTAACTCACAGGGTGAACACTGAAGCTTTCTTT. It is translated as CASGLTHRVNTEAFF.

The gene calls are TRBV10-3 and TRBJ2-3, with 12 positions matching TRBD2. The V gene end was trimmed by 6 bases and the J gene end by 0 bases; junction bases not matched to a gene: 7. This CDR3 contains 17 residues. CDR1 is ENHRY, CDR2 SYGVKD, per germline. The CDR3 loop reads CAIRGASGRASTDTQYF. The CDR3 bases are TGTGCCATCAGGGGGGCTAGCGGGAGGGCTAGCACAGATACGCAGTATTTT.

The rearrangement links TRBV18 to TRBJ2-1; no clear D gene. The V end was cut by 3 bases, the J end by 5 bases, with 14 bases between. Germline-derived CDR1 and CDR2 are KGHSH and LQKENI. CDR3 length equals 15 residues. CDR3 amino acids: CASSPFSSEHNEQFF. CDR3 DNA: TGTGCCAGCTCACCGTTCAGTTCTGAACACAATGAGCAGTTCTTC. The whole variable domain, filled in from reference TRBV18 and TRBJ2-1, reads NAGVMQNPRHLVRRRGQEARLRCSPMKGHSHVYWYRQLPEEGLKFMVYLQKENIIDESGMPKERFSAEFPKEGPSILRIQQVVRGDSAAYFCASSPFSSEHNEQFFGPGTRLTVL.

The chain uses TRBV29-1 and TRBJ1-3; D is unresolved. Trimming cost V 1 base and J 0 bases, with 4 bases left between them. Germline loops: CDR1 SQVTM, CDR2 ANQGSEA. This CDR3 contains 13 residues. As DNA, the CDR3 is TGCAGCGTTGAAGCGGGCTCTGGAAACACCATATATTTT. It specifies CSVEAGSGNTIYF. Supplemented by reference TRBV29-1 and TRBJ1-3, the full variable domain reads SAVISQKPSRDICQRGTSLTIQCQVDSQVTMMFWYRQQPGQSLTLIATANQGSEATYESGFVIDKFPISRPNLTFSTLTVSNMSPEDSSIYLCSVEAGSGNTIYFGEGSWLTVV.

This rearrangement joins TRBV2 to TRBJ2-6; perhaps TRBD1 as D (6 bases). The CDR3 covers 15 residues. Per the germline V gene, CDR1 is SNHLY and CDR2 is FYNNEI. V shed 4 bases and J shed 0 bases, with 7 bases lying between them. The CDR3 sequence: CASSVQGSGANVLTF. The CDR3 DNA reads TGTGCCAGCAGTGTACAGGGCTCTGGGGCCAACGTCCTGACTTTC.

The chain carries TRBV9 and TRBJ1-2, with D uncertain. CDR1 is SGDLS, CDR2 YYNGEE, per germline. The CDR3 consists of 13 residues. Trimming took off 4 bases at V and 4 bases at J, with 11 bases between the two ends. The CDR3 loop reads CASSPGDGYGYTF. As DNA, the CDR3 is TGTGCCAGCAGCCCCGGTGATGGCTATGGCTACACCTTC.

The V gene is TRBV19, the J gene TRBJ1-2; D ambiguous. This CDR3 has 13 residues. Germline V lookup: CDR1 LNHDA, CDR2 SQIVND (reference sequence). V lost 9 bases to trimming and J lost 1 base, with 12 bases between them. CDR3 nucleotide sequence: TGTGCCAGCCTCCGCGGGGTTAACTATGGCTACACCTTC. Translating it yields CASLRGVNYGYTF.

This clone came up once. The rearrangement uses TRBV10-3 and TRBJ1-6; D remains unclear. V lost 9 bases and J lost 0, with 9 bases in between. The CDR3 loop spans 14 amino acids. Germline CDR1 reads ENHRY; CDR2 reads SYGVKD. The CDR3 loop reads CAISQSSYNSPLHF. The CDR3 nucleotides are TGTGCCATTTCACAGAGCTCCTATAATTCACCCCTCCACTTT.

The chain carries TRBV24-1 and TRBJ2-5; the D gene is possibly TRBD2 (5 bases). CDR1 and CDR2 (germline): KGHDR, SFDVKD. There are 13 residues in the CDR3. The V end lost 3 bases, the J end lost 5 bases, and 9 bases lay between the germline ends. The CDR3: CATSDPGYETQYF. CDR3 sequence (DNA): TGTGCCACCAGTGATCCGGGGTACGAGACCCAGTACTTC.

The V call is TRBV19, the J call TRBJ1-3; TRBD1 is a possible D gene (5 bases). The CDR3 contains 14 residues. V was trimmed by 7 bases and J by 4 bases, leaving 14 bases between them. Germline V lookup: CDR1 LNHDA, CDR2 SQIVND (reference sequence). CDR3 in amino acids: CASTPGGSGNTIYF. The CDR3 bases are TGTGCCAGTACCCCGGGGGGGAGCGGAAACACCATATATTTT.

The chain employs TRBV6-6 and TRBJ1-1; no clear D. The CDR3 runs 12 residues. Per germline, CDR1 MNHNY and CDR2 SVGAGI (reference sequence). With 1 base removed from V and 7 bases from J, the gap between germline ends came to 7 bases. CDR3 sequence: CASSYFPGEAFF. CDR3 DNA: TGTGCCAGCAGTTACTTTCCAGGTGAAGCTTTCTTT.

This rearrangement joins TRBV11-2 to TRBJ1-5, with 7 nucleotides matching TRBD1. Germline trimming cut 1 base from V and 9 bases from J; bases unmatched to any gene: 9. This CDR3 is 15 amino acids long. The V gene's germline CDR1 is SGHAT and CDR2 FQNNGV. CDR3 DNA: TGTGCCAGCAGCTTAGCCCCGACAGGGCGGTCGCCCCAGCATTTT. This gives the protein CASSLAPTGRSPQHF. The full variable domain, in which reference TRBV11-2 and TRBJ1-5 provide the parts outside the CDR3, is EAGVAQSPRYKIIEKRQSVAFWCNPISGHATLYWYQQILGQGPKLLIQFQNNGVVDDSQLPKDRFSAERLKGVDSTLKIQPAKLEDSAVYLCASSLAPTGRSPQHFGDGTRLSIL.

In nucleotides, the CDR3 is TGCAGTGCTAGAGGCGGTGGCTACACCTTC. Translation gives CSARGGGYTF. The chain uses TRBV20-1 and TRBJ1-2; no definite D call. Trimming removed 1 base at V and 7 bases at J, with 4 bases between. The CDR3 consists of 10 residues. Germline CDR1 is DFQATT and CDR2 is SNEGSKA (reference sequence).

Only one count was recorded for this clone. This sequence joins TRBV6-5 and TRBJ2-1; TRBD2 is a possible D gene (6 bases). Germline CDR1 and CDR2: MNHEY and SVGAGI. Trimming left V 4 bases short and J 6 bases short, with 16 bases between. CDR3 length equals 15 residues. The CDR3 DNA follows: TGTGCCAGCAGTTCGACTAGAAGGCTAGGCAATGAGCAGTTCTTC. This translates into CASSSTRRLGNEQFF.

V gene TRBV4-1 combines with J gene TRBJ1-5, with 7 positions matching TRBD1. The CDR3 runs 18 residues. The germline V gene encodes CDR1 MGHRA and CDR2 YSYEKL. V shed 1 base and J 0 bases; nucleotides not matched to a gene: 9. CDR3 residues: CASSQVSDRANSNQPQHF. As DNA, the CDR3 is TGCGCCAGCAGCCAAGTTTCCGACAGGGCAAATAGCAATCAGCCCCAGCATTTT.

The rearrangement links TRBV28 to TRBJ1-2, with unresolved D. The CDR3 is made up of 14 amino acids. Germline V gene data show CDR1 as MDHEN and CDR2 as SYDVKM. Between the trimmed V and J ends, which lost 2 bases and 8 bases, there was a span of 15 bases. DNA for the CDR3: TGTGCCAGCAGTTTAACTTACTCGGAGCGGGGCTACACCTTC. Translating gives CASSLTYSERGYTF.

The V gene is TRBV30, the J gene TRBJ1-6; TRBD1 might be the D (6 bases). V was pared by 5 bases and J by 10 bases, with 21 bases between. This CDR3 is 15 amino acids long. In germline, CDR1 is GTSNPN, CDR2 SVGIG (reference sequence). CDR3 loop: CAWAATGYLGSPLHF. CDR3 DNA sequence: TGTGCCTGGGCCGCCACAGGGTACCTGGGGTCACCCCTCCACTTT.